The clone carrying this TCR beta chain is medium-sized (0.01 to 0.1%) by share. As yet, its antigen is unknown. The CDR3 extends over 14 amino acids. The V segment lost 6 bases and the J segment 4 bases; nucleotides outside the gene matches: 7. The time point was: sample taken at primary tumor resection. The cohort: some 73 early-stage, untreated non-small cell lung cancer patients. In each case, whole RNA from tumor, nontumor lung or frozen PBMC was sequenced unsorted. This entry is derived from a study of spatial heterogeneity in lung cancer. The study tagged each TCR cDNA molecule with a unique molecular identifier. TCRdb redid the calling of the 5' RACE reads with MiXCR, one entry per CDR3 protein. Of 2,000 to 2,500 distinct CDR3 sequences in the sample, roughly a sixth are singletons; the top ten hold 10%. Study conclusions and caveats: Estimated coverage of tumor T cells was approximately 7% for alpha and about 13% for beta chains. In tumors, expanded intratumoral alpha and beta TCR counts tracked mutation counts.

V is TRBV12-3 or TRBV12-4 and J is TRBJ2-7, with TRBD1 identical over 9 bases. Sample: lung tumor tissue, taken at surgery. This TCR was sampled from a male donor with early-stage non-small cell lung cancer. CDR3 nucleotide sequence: TGTGCCAGCAGGTCGGGACAGGGTATTTACGAGCAGTACTTC. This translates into CASRSGQGIYEQYF.